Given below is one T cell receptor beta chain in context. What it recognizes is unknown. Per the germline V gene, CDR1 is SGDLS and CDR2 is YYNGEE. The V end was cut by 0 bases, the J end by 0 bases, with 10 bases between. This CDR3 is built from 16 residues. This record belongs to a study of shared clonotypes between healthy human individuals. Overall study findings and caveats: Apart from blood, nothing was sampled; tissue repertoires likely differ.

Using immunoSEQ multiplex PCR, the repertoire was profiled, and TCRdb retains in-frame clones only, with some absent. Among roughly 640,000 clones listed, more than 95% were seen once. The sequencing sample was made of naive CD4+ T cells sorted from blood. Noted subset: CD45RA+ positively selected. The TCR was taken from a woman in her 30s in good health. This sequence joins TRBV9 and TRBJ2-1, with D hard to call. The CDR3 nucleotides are TGTGCCAGCAGCGTAGGTGGGTGGAGCTCCTACAATGAGCAGTTCTTC. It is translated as CASSVGGWSSYNEQFF.